This T cell receptor beta chain was identified during a study of radiation and T cells in renal cell carcinoma. Across the study: Nephrectomy followed 15 Gy stereotactic body radiation by 4 weeks.

Time point denoted: blood 2 weeks post-SBRT. As for treatment: 15 Gy SBRT to primary tumor, nephrectomy 4 weeks later. Serial blood draws occurred at baseline and 2 and 4 weeks post-SBRT. General study findings and limits: Baseline intratumoral clonotype presence is unknown without pretreatment biopsies.

This clone was found a few times. The antigen remains undetermined. The CDR3 sequence is 14 residues long. CDR1 is LNHDA, CDR2 SQIVND, per germline (reference sequence). V shed 7 bases and J shed 1 base, with 12 bases lying between them. Produced via immunoSEQ multiplex PCR; TCRdb's table is partial and in-frame only. The sample includes tens of thousands of clones, about 80% of them seen just once. This chain joins TRBV19 and TRBJ2-3; D uncertain. The sequencing here drew on blood, taken from a patient whose treatment included radiotherapy and nephrectomy. This receptor was taken from a man between 60 and 75 years old with renal cell carcinoma. The CDR3 sequence: CASTSLVGTDTQYF. CDR3 DNA: TGTGCCAGTACCTCTCTGGTGGGCACAGATACGCAGTATTTT.